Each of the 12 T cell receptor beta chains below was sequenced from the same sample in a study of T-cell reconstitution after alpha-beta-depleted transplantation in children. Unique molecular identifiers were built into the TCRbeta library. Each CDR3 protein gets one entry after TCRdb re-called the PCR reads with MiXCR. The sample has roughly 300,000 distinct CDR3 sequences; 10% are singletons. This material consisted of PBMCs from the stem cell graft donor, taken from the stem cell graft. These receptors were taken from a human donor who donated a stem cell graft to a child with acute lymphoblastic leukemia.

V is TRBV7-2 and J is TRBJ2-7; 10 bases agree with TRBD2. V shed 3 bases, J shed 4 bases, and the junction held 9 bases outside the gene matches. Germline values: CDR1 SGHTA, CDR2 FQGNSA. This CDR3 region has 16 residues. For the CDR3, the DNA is TGTGCCAGCAGCTTTTTTCTAGCGGGAGATGGTTACGAGCAGTACTTC. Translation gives CASSFFLAGDGYEQYF.

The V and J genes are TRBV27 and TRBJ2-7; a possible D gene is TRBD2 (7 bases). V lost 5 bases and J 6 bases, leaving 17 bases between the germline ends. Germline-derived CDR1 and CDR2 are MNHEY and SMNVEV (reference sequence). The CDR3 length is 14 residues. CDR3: CASSTLKGGGEQYF. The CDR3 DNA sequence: TGTGCCAGCAGTACACTTAAAGGGGGGGGCGAGCAGTACTTC.

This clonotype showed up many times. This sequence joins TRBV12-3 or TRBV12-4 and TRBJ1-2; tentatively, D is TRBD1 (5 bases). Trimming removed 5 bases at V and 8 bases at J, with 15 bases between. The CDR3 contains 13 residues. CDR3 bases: TGTGCCAGCAGTCCACTGAGGGGTAGGGGCTACACCTTC. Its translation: CASSPLRGRGYTF.

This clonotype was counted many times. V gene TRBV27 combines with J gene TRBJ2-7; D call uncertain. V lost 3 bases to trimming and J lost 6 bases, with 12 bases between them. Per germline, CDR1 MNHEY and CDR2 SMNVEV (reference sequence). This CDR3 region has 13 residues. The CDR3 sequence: CASSFTDSGEQYF. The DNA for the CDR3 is TGTGCCAGCAGTTTTACAGACTCGGGCGAGCAGTACTTC.

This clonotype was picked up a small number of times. The CDR3 here is CASGLEGLASSYNEQFF. CDR3 bases: TGTGCTAGTGGTTTGGAGGGACTAGCGAGTTCCTACAATGAGCAGTTCTTC. The chain links TRBV12-5 to TRBJ2-1, with 10 bases that match TRBD2. The germline V gene encodes CDR1 LGHNT and CDR2 FRNRAP. V lost 1 base, J lost 1 base, and 4 bases stayed unmatched. This CDR3 comprises 17 residues.

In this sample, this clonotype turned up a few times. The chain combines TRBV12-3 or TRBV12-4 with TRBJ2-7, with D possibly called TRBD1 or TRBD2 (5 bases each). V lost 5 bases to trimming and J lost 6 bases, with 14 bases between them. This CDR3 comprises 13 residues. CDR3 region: CASSRDGNSEQYF. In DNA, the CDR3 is TGTGCCAGCAGTCGGGACGGGAACTCCGAGCAGTACTTC.

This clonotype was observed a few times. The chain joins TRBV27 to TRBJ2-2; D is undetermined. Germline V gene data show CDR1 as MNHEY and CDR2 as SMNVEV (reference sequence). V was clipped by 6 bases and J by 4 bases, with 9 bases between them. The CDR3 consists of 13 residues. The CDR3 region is CASSHQVTGELFF. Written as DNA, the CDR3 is TGTGCCAGCAGCCATCAAGTCACCGGGGAGCTGTTTTTT.

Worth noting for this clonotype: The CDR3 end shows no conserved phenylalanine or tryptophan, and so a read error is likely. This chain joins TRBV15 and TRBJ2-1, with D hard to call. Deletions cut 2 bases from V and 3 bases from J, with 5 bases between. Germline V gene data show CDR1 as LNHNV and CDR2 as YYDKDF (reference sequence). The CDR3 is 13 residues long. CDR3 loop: CATSRQVYNEQFL. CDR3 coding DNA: TGTGCCACCAGCAGACAGGTCTACAATGAGCAGTTCTTG.

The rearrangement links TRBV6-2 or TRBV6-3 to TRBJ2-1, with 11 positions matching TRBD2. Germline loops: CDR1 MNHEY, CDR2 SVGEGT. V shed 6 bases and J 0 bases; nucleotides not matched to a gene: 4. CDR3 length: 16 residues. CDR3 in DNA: TGTGCCAGCAGCAACGGACTAGCGGGCTCCTACAATGAGCAGTTCTTC. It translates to CASSNGLAGSYNEQFF.

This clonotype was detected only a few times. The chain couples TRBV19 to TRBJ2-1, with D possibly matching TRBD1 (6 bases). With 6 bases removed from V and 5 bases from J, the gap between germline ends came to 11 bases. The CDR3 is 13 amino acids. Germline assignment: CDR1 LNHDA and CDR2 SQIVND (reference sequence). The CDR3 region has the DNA TGTGCCAGTAGGCGGGCAGGGGACAATGAGCAGTTCTTC. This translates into CASRRAGDNEQFF. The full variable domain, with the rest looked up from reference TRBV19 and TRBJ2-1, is DGGITQSPKYLFRKEGQNVTLSCEQNLNHDAMYWYRQDPGQGLRLIYYSQIVNDFQKGDIAEGYSVSREKKESFPLTVTSAQKNPTAFYLCASRRAGDNEQFFGPGTRLTVL.

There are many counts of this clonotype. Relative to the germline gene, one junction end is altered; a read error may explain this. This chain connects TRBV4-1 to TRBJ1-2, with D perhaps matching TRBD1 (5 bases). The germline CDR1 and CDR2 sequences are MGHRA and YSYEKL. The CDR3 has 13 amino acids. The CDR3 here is CASSQEELWTPDF. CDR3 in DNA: TGCGCCAGCAGCCAAGAAGAACTCTGGACACCTGACTTC.

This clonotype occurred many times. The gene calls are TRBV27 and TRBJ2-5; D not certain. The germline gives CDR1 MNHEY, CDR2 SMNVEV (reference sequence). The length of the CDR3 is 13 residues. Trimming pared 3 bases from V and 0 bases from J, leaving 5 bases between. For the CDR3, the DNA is TGTGCCAGCAGTTTCTATTACCAAGAGACCCAGTACTTC. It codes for CASSFYYQETQYF.